What follows are 20 T cell receptor beta chains derived from one specimen sequenced in a study of T cells in Graves' hyperthyroidism and ophthalmopathy. Amplified TCR beta CDR3 regions derived from RNA transcripts. Initially, a first-round RT-PCR of the TCR CDR3 employed the HTBI primer set. Using its own MiXCR run on the multiplex PCR reads, TCRdb lists one record per CDR3 protein. The sample has around 540,000 distinct CDR3 sequences, 40% to 55% seen once. The sequenced material came from peripheral blood or thyroid tissue (not recorded which). These receptors were obtained from a woman aged 18-30 years with Graves' hyperthyroidism.

Many counts were recorded for this clonotype. The rearrangement joins TRBV13 to TRBJ1-1; tentatively, D is TRBD1 (5 bases). The V end was cut by 2 bases, the J end by 0 bases, with 13 bases between. CDR3 length: 16 amino acids. Germline loops: CDR1 PRHDT, CDR2 FYEKMQ (reference sequence). CDR3 amino acids: CASSLYSGGMNTEAFF. CDR3 nucleotides: TGTGCCAGCAGCTTATACTCCGGGGGAATGAACACTGAAGCTTTCTTT.

Points on this clonotype: A much more abundant neighbour one base away suggests this may be a read error. The rearrangement links TRBV10-3 to TRBJ2-7; D is uncertain. The CDR3 extends over 11 amino acids. Germline CDR1 is ENHRY and CDR2 is SYGVKD. This CDR3 reads CAISETYEQCF. CDR3 DNA: TGTGCCATCAGTGAGACCTACGAGCAGTGCTTC.

V and J are TRBV5-1 and TRBJ1-3, with unresolved D. Germline V gene sequence: CDR1 SGHRS, CDR2 YFSETQ. V was clipped by 4 bases and J by 0 bases, with 20 bases between them. The CDR3 covers 18 residues. CDR3 DNA sequence: TGCGCCAGCAGCCAAGATCAGTTTGGCAGCTTCTCTGGAAACACCATATATTTT. Encoded protein: CASSQDQFGSFSGNTIYF.

A word on this clonotype: A much larger clone differs by one base, so this may be a read error. V and J are TRBV2 and TRBJ2-2; D remains ambiguous. The CDR3 has 15 residues. The V and J ends lost 3 bases and 4 bases respectively, with 12 bases between them. CDR1 and CDR2 (germline): SNHLY, FYNNEI. CDR3 region: CASSELRQSTGELFF. CDR3 DNA: TGTGCCAGCAGTGAGCTACGCCAGAGCACCGGGGAGCTGTTTTTT.

This clonotype was found a few times. This chain connects TRBV9 to TRBJ1-2; D uncertain. V was shortened by 2 bases and J by 0 bases, with 5 bases between the two germline ends. The CDR3 runs 13 residues. Germline V gene lookup returns CDR1 SGDLS and CDR2 YYNGEE. The CDR3 bases are TGTGCCAGCAGCGTTAGGGCTAACTATGGCTACACCTTC. As protein: CASSVRANYGYTF. The whole variable domain, filled in from reference TRBV9 and TRBJ1-2, reads DSGVTQTPKHLITATGQRVTLRCSPRSGDLSVYWYQQSLDQGLQFLIQYYNGEERAKGNILERFSAQQFPDLHSELNLSSLELGDSALYFCASSVRANYGYTFGSGTRLTVV.

This chain uses TRBV29-1 with TRBJ1-5; D may be TRBD1 (6 bases). Between the trimmed V and J ends, which lost 7 bases and 3 bases, there was a span of 13 bases. Germline CDR1 reads SQVTM; CDR2 reads ANQGSEA. This CDR3 has 13 amino acids. CDR3 bases: TGCAGCGCCGAGGGGGGGGACAATCAGCCCCAGCATTTT. This translates into CSAEGGDNQPQHF. Supplemented by reference TRBV29-1 and TRBJ1-5, the full variable domain reads SAVISQKPSRDICQRGTSLTIQCQVDSQVTMMFWYRQQPGQSLTLIATANQGSEATYESGFVIDKFPISRPNLTFSTLTVSNMSPEDSSIYLCSAEGGDNQPQHFGDGTRLSIL.

The rearrangement joins TRBV5-1 to TRBJ1-1, with a tentative D call TRBD1 (5 bases). CDR3 size: 15 residues. CDR1 is SGHRS and CDR2 is YFSETQ in the germline V gene. Trimming shortened V by 2 bases and J by 3 bases, and 14 bases separated the two germline ends. The CDR3 nucleotides are TGCGCCAGCAGCTTCTCGGTTGGGGCTGACACTGAAGCTTTCTTT. Protein sequence: CASSFSVGADTEAFF.

The rearrangement uses TRBV6-5 and TRBJ2-7; 11 nucleotides align to TRBD2. The CDR3 consists of 15 residues. V shed 4 bases, J shed 6 bases, and the junction held 8 bases outside the gene matches. Germline-derived CDR1 and CDR2 are MNHEY and SVGAGI. The CDR3 protein is CASSLVIAGGREQYF. The DNA of the CDR3 is TGTGCCAGCAGTTTAGTAATAGCGGGAGGGCGCGAGCAGTACTTC.

For this clonotype: A read error is possible here, since a much larger clone lies one base away. This rearrangement joins TRBV6-1 to TRBJ1-2, with D possibly being TRBD1 (5 bases). Looked up from germline, CDR1 is MNHNS and CDR2 is SASEGT. The CDR3 sequence is 13 residues long. CDR3 in amino acids: CAISEAGLYGYTF. The CDR3 DNA sequence: TGTGCCATCAGTGAAGCGGGACTCTATGGCTACACCTTC.

This chain joins TRBV7-9 and TRBJ1-3, with 8 bases identical to TRBD1. CDR1 is SEHNR, CDR2 FQNEAQ, per germline (reference sequence). The CDR3 runs to 14 residues. V was pared by 4 bases and J by 5 bases, with 4 bases of the junction left unmatched. The CDR3 loop reads CASSSQGARNTIYF. The CDR3 bases are TGTGCCAGCAGCTCCCAGGGGGCTAGAAACACCATATATTTT.

On this clonotype: An end of the junction does not agree with germline; a read error may underlie this. V gene TRBV19 combines with J gene TRBJ2-7, with D uncertain. In germline, CDR1 is LNHDA, CDR2 SQIVND (reference sequence). CDR3 length: 13 residues. The CDR3 nucleotides are TGTGCCAGTAGTGCGTACATCTCCTACGGGCAGTACTTC. Its translation is CASSAYISYGQYF. The whole variable domain, remainder taken from reference TRBV19 and TRBJ2-7, is DGGITQSPKYLFRKEGQNVTLSCEQNLNHDAMYWYRQDPGQGLRLIYYSQIVNDFQKGDIAEGYSVSREKKESFPLTVTSAQKNPTAFYLCASSAYISYGQYFGPGTRLTVT.

A note on this clonotype: The germline gene is not matched at one end of the junction; a read error may be the cause. The chain carries TRBV7-9 and TRBJ1-1; 8 nucleotides agree with TRBD1. This CDR3 spans 20 amino acids. Germline V lookup: CDR1 SEHNR, CDR2 FQNEAQ (reference sequence). The CDR3 reads CAGSLGIGYGQGKGDTEAFF. As DNA, the CDR3 is TGTGCCGGCAGCTTAGGTATCGGCTACGGACAGGGTAAAGGGGACACTGAAGCTTTCTTT.

This clonotype was counted at least ten times. The rearrangement uses TRBV24-1 and TRBJ1-5; D is unresolved. This CDR3 region has 13 residues. Germline V gene sequence: CDR1 KGHDR, CDR2 SFDVKD. V lost 4 bases, J lost 5 bases, and 8 bases lay in between. CDR3 sequence: CATSDRTDQPQHF. The CDR3 bases are TGTGCCACCAGTGACAGAACCGATCAGCCCCAGCATTTT.

V and J are TRBV12-3 or TRBV12-4 and TRBJ1-6, with D perhaps matching TRBD1 (5 bases). This CDR3 contains 16 residues. V lost 1 base and J lost 10, with 17 bases in between. The CDR3 sequence: CASSLEGPTRRSPLHF. CDR3 in DNA: TGTGCCAGCAGTTTAGAGGGGCCGACAAGAAGGTCACCCCTCCACTTT.

This clonotype was observed a handful of times. The chain has TRBV20-1 and TRBJ2-7; D possibly corresponds to TRBD1 (6 bases). The germline CDR1 and CDR2 sequences are DFQATT and SNEGSKA (reference sequence). V shed 3 bases and J shed 3 bases, with 12 bases lying between them. CDR3 length equals 13 residues. CDR3: CSASPWDNYEQYF. CDR3 DNA sequence: TGCAGTGCTAGCCCTTGGGACAACTACGAGCAGTACTTC.

This clonotype has a count of ten or more. J is TRBJ2-2 and V is TRBV29-1, with D unclear. The CDR3 consists of 15 residues. Germline-derived CDR1 and CDR2 are SQVTM and ANQGSEA. Trimming removed 4 bases at V and 0 bases at J, with 12 bases between. DNA of the CDR3: TGCAGCGTTGCTTTGGCGACGACGAACACCGGGGAGCTGTTTTTT. It encodes CSVALATTNTGELFF.

The chain employs TRBV7-2 and TRBJ2-2; the D gene could be TRBD1 or TRBD2 (5 bases each). The CDR3 runs to 15 residues. Per germline, CDR1 SGHTA and CDR2 FQGNSA. V lost 4 bases and J 4 bases, leaving 13 bases between the germline ends. The DNA of the CDR3 is TGTGCCAGCAGCTCCACCGGGACCGTCACCGGGGAGCTGTTTTTT. Translated: CASSSTGTVTGELFF. Full variable domain (outside the CDR3, taken from reference TRBV7-2 and TRBJ2-2): GAGVSQSPSNKVTEKGKDVELRCDPISGHTALYWYRQSLGQGLEFLIYFQGNSAPDKSGLPSDRFSAERTGGSVSTLTIQRTQQEDSAVYLCASSSTGTVTGELFFGEGSRLTVL.

In its sample, this clonotype was seen many times. The chain couples TRBV24-1 to TRBJ2-7; the D gene could be TRBD1 or TRBD2 (5 bases each). The V end was cut by 4 bases, the J end by 5 bases, with 11 bases between. CDR1 KGHDR and CDR2 SFDVKD come from the germline V gene. CDR3 size: 13 residues. CDR3 sequence: CATSDPGTNEQYF. CDR3 sequence (DNA): TGTGCCACCAGTGACCCCGGGACCAACGAGCAGTACTTC.

The V and J genes are TRBV24-1 and TRBJ2-5; TRBD1 is a possible D gene (6 bases). The CDR3 spans 14 residues. Looked up from germline, CDR1 is KGHDR and CDR2 is SFDVKD. V was pared by 2 bases and J by 5 bases, with 11 bases between. The CDR3 coding sequence is TGTGCCACCAGTGATTCCAGGGGCGGGGAGACCCAGTACTTC. Residues: CATSDSRGGETQYF.

V is TRBV10-3 and J is TRBJ2-5; D is perhaps TRBD2 (6 bases). The CDR3 contains 16 residues. From germline, CDR1 is ENHRY and CDR2 SYGVKD. Trimming pared 0 bases from V and 5 bases from J, leaving 16 bases between. The CDR3 DNA reads TGTGCCATCAGTGAGTCGATCACGGGAGTGGGGGAGACCCAGTACTTC. Encoded protein: CAISESITGVGETQYF.